Each of the 32 T cell receptor beta chains below was sequenced from the same sample in a study of T cells in Graves' hyperthyroidism and ophthalmopathy. The TCR beta CDR3 regions underwent amplification using RNA transcripts as the source. HTBI primers were employed in a first-round RT-PCR of the TCR CDR3. TCRdb reanalysed the multiplex PCR reads using MiXCR and keeps one entry per CDR3 protein. This sample has approximately 740,000 distinct CDR3 sequences; 13% to 15% occur once, and the top ten carry roughly a tenth. Sequencing used blood. Receptor source: a woman under 30 with Graves' hyperthyroidism.

The V and J genes are TRBV5-8 and TRBJ2-6; tentatively, D is TRBD1 or TRBD2 (5 bases each). Germline V gene data show CDR1 as SGHTS and CDR2 as YDEGEE. The CDR3 is 17 amino acids. With 4 bases removed from V and 0 bases from J, the gap between germline ends came to 14 bases. The CDR3 DNA is TGTGCCAGCAGCGTACCGGGACGCTACTCTGGGGCCAACGTCCTGACTTTC. This encodes CASSVPGRYSGANVLTF.

This clonotype was seen repeatedly, ten times or more. The chain joins TRBV28 to TRBJ2-1; 9 bases are a match to TRBD2. This CDR3 comprises 15 residues. J was trimmed by 4 bases and V by 7 bases; bases with no gene match: 8. Germline V gene data show CDR1 as MDHEN and CDR2 as SYDVKM. The CDR3 DNA is TGTGCCAGCAACGTAGCGGGAGTCGTATACAATGAGCAGTTCTTC. This codes for CASNVAGVVYNEQFF.

The gene calls are TRBV29-1 and TRBJ2-7, with 9 bases aligning to TRBD1. J was trimmed by 3 bases and V by 3 bases; bases with no gene match: 6. This CDR3 spans 14 amino acids. Germline V gene data show CDR1 as SQVTM and CDR2 as ANQGSEA. The CDR3 DNA sequence: TGCAGCGTTGATCCCTCGACAGGGGGCTACGAGCAGTACTTC. Translated, it gives CSVDPSTGGYEQYF.

The V call is TRBV10-2, the J call TRBJ2-3; 8 bases are a match to TRBD2. The CDR3 spans 15 residues. The trim removed 6 bases at V and 0 bases at J, leaving 5 bases unmatched. Germline V lookup: CDR1 WSHSY, CDR2 SAAADI. The CDR3 DNA reads TGCGCCAGCAGACTCAGCGGGAGAAGCACAGATACGCAGTATTTT. It encodes CASRLSGRSTDTQYF.

This clonotype has at least ten counts. The chain uses TRBV2 and TRBJ2-2, with D hard to call. Trimming removed 5 bases from V and 7 bases from J, with 11 bases in between. The CDR3 is 13 amino acids. Germline loops: CDR1 SNHLY, CDR2 FYNNEI. The DNA of the CDR3 is TGTGCCAGCAGTCCCTTTAGAGGCGGGGAGCTGTTTTTT. It encodes CASSPFRGGELFF. The variable domain in full, with the rest retrieved from reference TRBV2 and TRBJ2-2, is EPEVTQTPSHQVTQMGQEVILRCVPISNHLYFYWYRQILGQKVEFLVSFYNNEISEKSEIFDDQFSVERPDGSNFTLKIRSTKLEDSAMYFCASSPFRGGELFFGEGSRLTVL.

This clonotype was counted at least ten times. The CDR3 DNA reads TGTGCCAGCAGTTACTGGGACAGGAATCCCCCTAGAGCTTTCTTT. It encodes CASSYWDRNPPRAFF. The J gene is TRBJ1-1, the V gene TRBV6-5; 8 bases align to TRBD1. Losses at the gene ends were 1 base for V and 10 bases for J; bases not matched to a gene: 11. Germline CDR1 reads MNHEY; CDR2 reads SVGAGI. This CDR3 has 15 residues.

At least ten counts were recorded for this clonotype. The rearrangement joins TRBV2 to TRBJ1-5, with TRBD1 matching 9 bases. Germline V lookup: CDR1 SNHLY, CDR2 FYNNEI. The CDR3 runs to 14 residues. Trimming cost V 6 bases and J 7 bases; bases outside gene matches: 7. This chain's CDR3 is CASSLTGGEQPQHF. DNA of the CDR3: TGTGCCAGCAGCCTCACAGGGGGCGAGCAGCCCCAGCATTTT.

This clonotype was seen at least ten times. This sequence joins TRBV20-1 and TRBJ2-1; D gene ambiguous. Germline CDR1 DFQATT, CDR2 SNEGSKA (reference sequence). CDR3 length: 13 amino acids. V dropped 0 bases and J dropped 4 bases, with 7 bases sitting between them. CDR3 DNA sequence: TGCAGTGCTAGAGATGCGACTTACAATGAGCAGTTCTTC. It specifies CSARDATYNEQFF.

A remark on this clonotype: A much larger clonotype is one base distant, so this may be a read error. Since the CDR3 does not end with the conserved phenylalanine or tryptophan, this likely comes from a read error. The rearrangement joins TRBV7-9 to TRBJ1-1; D is uncertain. This CDR3 comprises 13 residues. CDR1 SEHNR and CDR2 FQNEAQ come from the germline V gene (reference sequence). V was clipped by 5 bases and J by 4 bases, with 11 bases between them. CDR3 DNA: TGTGCCAGCAGCCGGATGACGGGCACTGAAGCTTTCCTT. Its protein is CASSRMTGTEAFL.

The rearrangement joins TRBV19 to TRBJ1-1; 7 bases map to TRBD1. This CDR3 spans 12 amino acids. The germline gives CDR1 LNHDA, CDR2 SQIVND (reference sequence). V lost 7 bases, J lost 7 bases, and 6 bases stayed unmatched. CDR3 sequence: CASKGTVGEAFF. The CDR3 coding sequence is TGTGCCAGTAAGGGGACAGTTGGTGAAGCTTTCTTT. Full variable domain (outside the CDR3, taken from reference TRBV19 and TRBJ1-1): DGGITQSPKYLFRKEGQNVTLSCEQNLNHDAMYWYRQDPGQGLRLIYYSQIVNDFQKGDIAEGYSVSREKKESFPLTVTSAQKNPTAFYLCASKGTVGEAFFGQGTRLTVV.

This clonotype was found many times. The gene calls are TRBV5-1 and TRBJ1-6; TRBD1 is a possible D gene (5 bases). CDR1 and CDR2 from the germline V gene are SGHRS and YFSETQ. The germline V and J ends were trimmed by 1 base and 10 bases, with 21 bases remaining between them. CDR3 length: 17 amino acids. Here the CDR3 DNA reads TGCGCCAGCAGCTTGTCCTTCATCCAGGGTAATGGCTCACCCCTCCACTTT. It specifies CASSLSFIQGNGSPLHF.

The V call is TRBV25-1, the J call TRBJ2-1; TRBD1 is a possible D gene (5 bases). The length of the CDR3 is 15 residues. Germline CDR1 and CDR2: MGHDK and SYGVNS. V dropped 1 base and J dropped 6 bases, with 13 bases sitting between them. The DNA for the CDR3 is TGTGCCAGCAGTGAATCGTGGACAAGGTTCAATGAGCAGTTCTTC. The encoded protein is CASSESWTRFNEQFF.

The rearrangement uses TRBV27 and TRBJ2-2; 11 bases are shared with TRBD2. From germline, CDR1 is MNHEY and CDR2 SMNVEV (reference sequence). The J segment lost 7 bases and the V segment lost 1 base, leaving 2 bases of the junction unmatched. CDR3 length equals 15 residues. In DNA, the CDR3 is TGTGCCAGCAGTTTATTGACTAGCGGGATCGGGGAGCTGTTTTTT. It yields the protein CASSLLTSGIGELFF.

This clonotype was picked up many times. This rearrangement joins TRBV7-3 to TRBJ2-1, with TRBD2 matching 7 bases. Germline V gene data show CDR1 as SGHTA and CDR2 as FQGTGA. This CDR3 has 15 residues. Trimming removed 2 bases from V and 5 bases from J; junction bases left unmatched: 6. The CDR3 here is CASSLVAGENNEQFF. DNA of the CDR3: TGTGCCAGCAGCTTAGTGGCGGGAGAGAACAATGAGCAGTTCTTC.

The CDR3 DNA is TGTGCCAGCAGCCAGTTCTGGACAGGGGATTCCGAGCAGTACTTC. This translates into CASSQFWTGDSEQYF. This chain links TRBV7-8 with TRBJ2-7; 9 positions agree with TRBD1. The CDR3 contains 15 residues. Germline V gene lookup returns CDR1 SGHVS and CDR2 FQNEAQ. Trimming removed 5 bases from V and 6 bases from J; junction bases left unmatched: 11.

This clonotype was detected only a few times. V is TRBV2 and J is TRBJ2-1, with D tentatively TRBD2 (5 bases). Germline assignment: CDR1 SNHLY and CDR2 FYNNEI. Trimming shortened V by 7 bases and J by 0 bases, and 13 bases separated the two germline ends. The CDR3 consists of 15 residues. CDR3 protein: CASKSGGNSYNEQFF. The CDR3 bases are TGTGCCAGCAAGAGTGGAGGAAACTCCTACAATGAGCAGTTCTTC.

The rearrangement joins TRBV6-1 to TRBJ2-1; TRBD1 aligns across 7 bases. The germline V gene encodes CDR1 MNHNS and CDR2 SASEGT. V trimming: 4 bases; J trimming: 2 bases; junction bases outside the gene matches: 5. The CDR3 sequence is 15 residues long. CDR3 nucleotide sequence: TGTGCCAGCAGTGCTCGACAGGGTCCCTACAATGAGCAGTTCTTC. Translation gives CASSARQGPYNEQFF.

This clonotype has a count of ten or more. This chain links TRBV20-1 with TRBJ2-1, with 13 nucleotides matching TRBD2. This CDR3 has 17 residues. V dropped 4 bases and J dropped 4; count of bases not matched to a gene: 10. The germline V gene has CDR1 DFQATT and CDR2 SNEGSKA (reference sequence). This CDR3 reads CSAMTGWTSGGYNEQFF. CDR3 DNA: TGCAGTGCTATGACAGGGTGGACTAGCGGGGGATACAATGAGCAGTTCTTC.

This clonotype was detected many times. The chain uses TRBV13 and TRBJ1-2; D call uncertain. The CDR3 is made up of 15 amino acids. The germline CDR1 and CDR2 sequences are PRHDT and FYEKMQ (reference sequence). V was clipped by 0 bases and J by 4 bases, with 12 bases between them. The CDR3 loop is CASSLGQAGSYGYTF. The CDR3 region has the DNA TGTGCCAGCAGCTTAGGCCAAGCAGGATCCTATGGCTACACCTTC.

This clonotype occurred many times. J is TRBJ1-5 and V is TRBV30; D is perhaps TRBD1 (6 bases). The CDR3 loop spans 13 amino acids. The germline V gene encodes CDR1 GTSNPN and CDR2 SVGIG (reference sequence). Trimming removed 3 bases from V and 5 bases from J, with 11 bases in between. CDR3 nucleotides: TGTGCCTGGAGCCGGGACATATATCAGCCCCAGCATTTT. It is translated as CAWSRDIYQPQHF.

The table lists this clonotype with a few counts. The genes are TRBV20-1 and TRBJ1-2; 7 bases map to TRBD1. The CDR3 spans 13 residues. Germline-derived CDR1 and CDR2 are DFQATT and SNEGSKA (reference sequence). Germline trimming cut 3 bases from V and 7 bases from J; bases unmatched to any gene: 8. CDR3 coding DNA: TGCAGTGCTAGCTCCACAGGGGTTGGTGGCTACACCTTC. Protein sequence: CSASSTGVGGYTF.

At least ten counts were recorded for this clonotype. The J gene is TRBJ2-1, the V gene TRBV6-1; 10 positions agree with TRBD2. V lost 5 bases and J lost 8; bases outside the gene matches: 6. The CDR3 length is 14 residues. The germline V gene encodes CDR1 MNHNS and CDR2 SASEGT. The CDR3 here is CASSSLAGWDEQFF. CDR3 nucleotide sequence: TGTGCCAGCAGTTCACTAGCGGGATGGGATGAGCAGTTCTTC.

The chain combines TRBV12-3 or TRBV12-4 with TRBJ2-1, with 8 bases aligning to TRBD2. The CDR3 has 14 residues. J gave up 9 bases and V 4 bases, and 8 bases lay outside the gene matches. CDR3 sequence: CASSSGTRRGEQFF. The CDR3 DNA is TGTGCCAGCAGTTCCGGGACTAGAAGGGGTGAGCAGTTCTTC.

The sample holds many counts of this clonotype. The chain carries TRBV6-1 and TRBJ2-7; D assignment may be TRBD1 or TRBD2 (5 bases each). This CDR3 spans 15 amino acids. V was shortened by 6 bases and J by 2 bases, with 17 bases between the two germline ends. CDR1 and CDR2 (germline): MNHNS, SASEGT. This CDR3 reads CASRGVGAKAYEQYF. The CDR3 region has the DNA TGTGCCAGCAGGGGGGTAGGGGCGAAAGCCTACGAGCAGTACTTC.

This clonotype has a handful of counts. The chain links TRBV30 to TRBJ2-6, with D possibly TRBD1 on 5 matching bases. The length of the CDR3 is 15 residues. Trimming stripped 5 bases from V and 0 bases from J, with 11 bases between. Germline CDR1 and CDR2: GTSNPN and SVGIG (reference sequence). The CDR3 nucleotides read TGTGCCTGGGGTCAGGGAATCTCTGGGGCCAACGTCCTGACTTTC. Its translation: CAWGQGISGANVLTF.

The sample holds a few counts of this clonotype. This likely comes from a read error, as the CDR3 has no conserved phenylalanine or tryptophan at its end. The CDR3 is CASRETSGSTDTQYL. The CDR3 DNA reads TGTGCCAGCAGGGAGACTAGCGGGAGCACAGATACGCAGTATCTT. V and J are TRBV4-2 and TRBJ2-3; 10 nucleotides line up with TRBD2. Germline V lookup: CDR1 LGHNA, CDR2 YNFKEQ. There are 15 residues in the CDR3. Trimming cost V 6 bases and J 0 bases; bases outside gene matches: 3.

This clonotype was observed a few times. The chain carries TRBV6-1 and TRBJ2-6; D is perhaps TRBD1 (5 bases). The germline V and J ends were trimmed by 6 bases and 4 bases, with 13 bases remaining between them. From germline, CDR1 is MNHNS and CDR2 SASEGT. This CDR3 comprises 15 residues. The CDR3 region is CASSQSTAGANVLTF. CDR3 DNA sequence: TGTGCCAGCAGCCAGTCGACAGCCGGGGCCAACGTCCTGACTTTC.

This clonotype was observed many times. The rearrangement links TRBV6-6 to TRBJ1-1, with a tentative D call TRBD1 (5 bases). V was shortened by 0 bases and J by 0 bases, with 8 bases between the two germline ends. This CDR3 comprises 15 residues. Germline V lookup: CDR1 MNHNY, CDR2 SVGAGI (reference sequence). For the CDR3, the DNA is TGTGCCAGCAGTTACTCGGGACCCCTGAACACTGAAGCTTTCTTT. Amino acids: CASSYSGPLNTEAFF.

This clonotype was seen more than once but under ten times. The V call is TRBV20-1, the J call TRBJ2-1, with D perhaps matching TRBD1 (6 bases). V was cut by 6 bases and J by 9 bases, with 24 bases left in between. CDR1 is DFQATT, CDR2 SNEGSKA, per germline (reference sequence). The CDR3 runs 15 residues. CDR3 residues: CSAPPNRAPLGEQFF. The CDR3 nucleotides read TGCAGTGCCCCTCCGAACAGGGCTCCGTTGGGTGAGCAGTTCTTC.

This chain connects TRBV9 to TRBJ2-3; 10 nucleotides line up with TRBD1. Germline lookup yields CDR1 SGDLS and CDR2 YYNGEE. The CDR3 has 16 amino acids. V lost 3 bases and J lost 4; bases outside the gene matches: 8. CDR3 in amino acids: CASSASPGTGADTQYF. For the CDR3, the DNA is TGTGCCAGCAGCGCCTCCCCCGGGACAGGGGCAGATACGCAGTATTTT.

This clonotype has only a few counts. The rearrangement uses TRBV5-5 and TRBJ2-7, with 13 bases fitting TRBD2. Germline CDR1 SGHKS, CDR2 YYEKEE (reference sequence). The CDR3 is 15 amino acids. V dropped 4 bases and J dropped 4; count of bases not matched to a gene: 5. The CDR3 is CASSPPGLAGYEQYF. The CDR3 DNA sequence: TGTGCCAGCAGCCCTCCGGGACTAGCGGGGTACGAGCAGTACTTC.

At least ten counts were recorded for this clonotype. The CDR3 coding sequence is TGTGCCAGCAGTCCAGGGACAGGGCTAGGAGAGACCCAGTACTTC. Amino acids: CASSPGTGLGETQYF. V usage is TRBV12-3 or TRBV12-4 and J usage is TRBJ2-5; 9 bases map to TRBD1. CDR3 length equals 15 residues. With 5 bases clipped from V and 4 bases from J, the junction kept 8 bases outside the gene matches.